This entry describes one T cell receptor (beta chain). In the authors' workflow: Reference gene primer amplification gave nucleated cell count estimates. Clones were sequenced by immunoSEQ multiplex PCR, and TCRdb holds only the in-frame ones, with some missing. V and J calls and clone size are copied from that table; D and trimming were computed from the DNA. Of 350,000 to 500,000 clones listed, approximately 90% are singletons. CDR1 is SGHTA and CDR2 is FQGNSA in the germline V gene. V trimming: 0 bases; J trimming: 3 bases; junction bases outside the gene matches: 9. This CDR3 spans 17 amino acids. The sample is drawn from a study of blood T cell repertoires in COVID-19. About the research overall: Specimens from acute and convalescent COVID-19 originated in the United States, Italy and Spain.

Clinical history as reported by participants underpinned cohort assignment. This clonotype was sampled from a woman under 30 who had been exposed to COVID-19. This chain joins TRBV7-2 and TRBJ1-2; 8 positions agree with TRBD1. Sequencing input: PBMCs or T cells enriched from blood (not recorded which). CDR3 in DNA: TGTGCCAGCAGCTTAGCCCTCTTCTTGACAGGGGACTATGGCTACACCTTC. Protein product: CASSLALFLTGDYGYTF.